The clone carrying this T cell receptor beta chain was counted between two and nine times. Antigen: not known. The data originate from a study of early T cells in non-severe SARS-CoV-2 infection. Study summary: Bulk RNA taken from unsorted whole blood was sequenced, leaving chains unpaired.

Individual cDNA molecules carried attached unique molecular identifiers. Via MiXCR, TCRdb re-called the 5' RACE reads, giving one row per CDR3 protein. This sample carries about 56,000 distinct CDR3 sequences, over 9.5% of them seen once, and the ten largest clones take under 7.5%. Overall study findings and caveats: Anti-spike CD8 responses were favored by VDJdb matching, which missed private and CD4 specificities.

The specimen was whole blood. This receptor was identified in an adult who was a healthcare worker with PCR-confirmed SARS-CoV-2 infection or an uninfected control (not recorded which).

The CDR3 reads CASSWASGRYEQYF. The CDR3 DNA is TGTGCCAGCAGTTGGGCTAGCGGGAGGTACGAGCAGTACTTC. J is TRBJ2-7 and V is TRBV27, with 11 nucleotides matching TRBD2. In germline, CDR1 is MNHEY, CDR2 SMNVEV (reference sequence). The CDR3 contains 14 residues. Trimming took 4 bases from V and 4 from J; bases not matched to a gene: 3.